This TCR beta chain was obtained from a study of early T cells in non-severe SARS-CoV-2 infection (TCRdb year 2021). For context, the study as a whole: Because TCR sequencing was done on bulk RNA from unsorted whole blood, the alpha and beta chains could not be paired.

Set within a cohort of healthcare workers in London, UK, this nested case-control study involved weekly PCR testing of nasopharyngeal swabs along with blood sampling. Healthcare workers were recruited during the week of the UK lockdown, between 23 and 31 March 2020, and followed weekly for up to about 15 weeks. CDR1 SGDLS and CDR2 YYNGEE are derived from the germline V gene. From V the trimming removes 1 base and from J it removes 0 bases, while the gene matches leave 4 bases of the junction unaccounted for. The CDR3 has 16 amino acids, counting the end cysteine and phenylalanine. The only DNA kept is the CDR3, 48 bases in frame from the first base. Libraries were constructed by 5' RACE. Instrument on record: NextSeq 500. To correct for sequencing error and PCR bias, the TCR library protocol tagged individual cDNA molecules with unique molecular identifiers. Both TCR alpha and beta chains were sequenced, and tight co-correlation was observed between alpha and beta sequence abundances in each sample. Under the source paper's analysis protocol: Decombinator V4 was used to annotate TCR sequences for V gene, J gene and CDR3. Expanded TCRs were defined as changing significantly between any two time points under a Poisson model with p below 0.0001. Abundances of TCRs were expressed as counts per million after normalisation to the total number of TCRs sequenced in each sample. MAIT TCRs were defined by TRAV1-2 paired with TRAJ12, TRAJ20 or TRAJ33, and iNKT TCRs by TRAV10 paired with TRAJ18. VDJdb, accessed on 1 November 2021, was searched for TCRs annotated for CMV, EBV and SARS-CoV-2, and TCRs annotated for more than one antigen were excluded. TCRdb reprocessing: public reads trimmed at Q25 with fastp, clones called with MiXCR, in-frame beta chains kept. Identical CDR3 proteins give one entry, which carries the most common genes and DNA. The V and J calls were determined by TCRdb, not by the authors. The sample profile shows around 60,000 distinct CDR3 sequences; about an eighth of them were found once. The leading ten clones occupy approximately 10% of the sample.

The study at large found these results: VDJdb matching was skewed toward anti-spike CD8 responses, so virus-specific expansions were likely underestimated and private and CD4 specificities were missed.

Note on this clonotype: The specificity of this receptor is unknown. Nothing much larger sits one base from this clone, and base qualities are not available.

The receptor was isolated from an adult who was a healthcare worker with PCR-confirmed SARS-CoV-2 infection or an uninfected control (not recorded which). The sample consisted of whole blood. Here the chain combines TRBV9 and TRBJ2-3, and TRBD1 aligns with 8 junction nucleotides. The CDR3 protein sequence reads: CASSVSGQESTDTQYF. The nucleotide sequence reads as follows: TGTGCCAGCAGCGTATCGGGACAGGAAAGCACAGATACGCAGTATTTT.